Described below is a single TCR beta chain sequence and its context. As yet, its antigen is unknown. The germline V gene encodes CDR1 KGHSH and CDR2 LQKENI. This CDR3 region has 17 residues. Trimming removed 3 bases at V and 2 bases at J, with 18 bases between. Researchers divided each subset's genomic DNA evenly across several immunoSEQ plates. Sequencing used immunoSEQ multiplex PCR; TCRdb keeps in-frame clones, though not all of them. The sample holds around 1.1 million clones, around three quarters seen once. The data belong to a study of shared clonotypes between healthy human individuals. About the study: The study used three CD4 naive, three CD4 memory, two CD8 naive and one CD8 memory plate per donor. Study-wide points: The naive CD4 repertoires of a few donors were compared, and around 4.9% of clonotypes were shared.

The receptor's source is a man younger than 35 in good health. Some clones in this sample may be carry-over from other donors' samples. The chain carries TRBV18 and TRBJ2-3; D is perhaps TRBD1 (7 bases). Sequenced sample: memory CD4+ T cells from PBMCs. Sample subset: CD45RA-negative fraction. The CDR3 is CASSPRRDSPITDTQYF. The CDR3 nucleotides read TGTGCCAGCTCACCCCGGAGGGACAGCCCCATCACAGATACGCAGTATTTT. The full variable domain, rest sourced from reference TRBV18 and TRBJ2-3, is NAGVMQNPRHLVRRRGQEARLRCSPMKGHSHVYWYRQLPEEGLKFMVYLQKENIIDESGMPKERFSAEFPKEGPSILRIQQVVRGDSAAYFCASSPRRDSPITDTQYFGPGTRLTVL.